This is a list of T cell receptor beta chains from one sample in a study of T-cell memory formation after mild COVID-19. TCRdb reprocessed the 5' RACE reads with MiXCR, giving one entry per CDR3 protein. This table holds 250,000 to 350,000 distinct CDR3 sequences, roughly a fifth found once. Sequencing was performed on PBMCs or a T cell subset sorted from them (not recorded which). These TCRs come from a man aged 18-30 years who had mild COVID-19 (a few samples of this study predate the infection). Cell type and time point are not known. The CDR3 runs from the conserved cysteine through the conserved F or W. The D gene is left open where the match is weak. Clone size is stated in some rows and not others, as once, few, many or a class when expanded.

NA	NA	TRBV27	TRBJ2-1	CASSFDLLSYNEQFF	TGTGCCAGCAGTTTCGACCTACTCTCCTACAATGAGCAGTTCTTC
few	NA	TRBV5-1	TRBJ2-2	CASSKLSSSNTGELFF	TGCGCCAGCAGCAAGTTAAGTAGTTCGAACACCGGGGAGCTGTTTTTT
NA	NA	TRBV7-2	TRBJ1-2	CASSNRSYGYTF	TGTGCCAGCAGCAACCGCTCATATGGCTACACCTTC
NA	NA	TRBV25-1	TRBJ2-3	CASSVLGTDTQYF	TGTGCCAGCAGTGTGTTAGGAACAGATACGCAGTATTTT
NA	TRBD2	TRBV7-3	TRBJ2-3	CASSSTAGGTTDTQYF	TGTGCCAGCAGCTCGACGGCGGGGGGTACCACAGATACGCAGTATTTT
few	TRBD1	TRBV27	TRBJ2-7	CASSLLNTGTENYEQYF	TGTGCCAGCAGTTTACTCAACACCGGGACAGAAAACTACGAGCAGTACTTC
NA	TRBD2	TRBV7-9	TRBJ2-1	CASSLTAGGYNEQFF	TGTGCCAGCAGTCTGACGGCGGGAGGCTACAATGAGCAGTTCTTC
NA	TRBD2	TRBV7-9	TRBJ2-5	CASSGRLAGETQYF	TGTGCCAGCAGCGGCCGACTAGCCGGGGAGACCCAGTACTTC
NA	TRBD1	TRBV12-3/TRBV12-4	TRBJ1-6	CASRGDRTPLHF	TGTGCCAGCAGGGGGGACAGGACACCCCTCCACTTT
NA	NA	TRBV4-1	TRBJ2-3	CASSQDPDLRTRALSDTQYF	TGCGCCAGCAGCCAAGATCCAGACCTCCGGACCCGGGCCCTCTCAGATACGCAGTATTTT